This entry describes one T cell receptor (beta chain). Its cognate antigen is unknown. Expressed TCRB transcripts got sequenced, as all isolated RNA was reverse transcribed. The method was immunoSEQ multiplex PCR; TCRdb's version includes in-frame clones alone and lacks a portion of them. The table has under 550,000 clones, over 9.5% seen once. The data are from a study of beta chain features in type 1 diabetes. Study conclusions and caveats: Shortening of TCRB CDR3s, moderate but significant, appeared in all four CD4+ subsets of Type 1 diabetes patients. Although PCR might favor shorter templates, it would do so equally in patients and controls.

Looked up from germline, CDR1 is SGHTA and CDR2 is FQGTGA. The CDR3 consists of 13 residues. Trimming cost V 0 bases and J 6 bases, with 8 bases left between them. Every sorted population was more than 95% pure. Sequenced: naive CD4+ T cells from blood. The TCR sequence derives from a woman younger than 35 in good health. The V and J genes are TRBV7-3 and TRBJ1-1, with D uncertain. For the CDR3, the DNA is TGTGCCAGCAGCTTAACGCCCGACTCTGAAGCTTTCTTT. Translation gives CASSLTPDSEAFF.